A single sample gave rise to the 5 T cell receptor beta chains below, sequenced in a study of regulatory T cells in long-lasting Graves disease. Sample time point: newly diagnosed GD, antithyroid drugs for less than 3 months. From PBMCs, RNA was extracted and then used to make the TCR library. With iRepertoire HTBI primers and Arm-PCR of CDR3 regions, TCR beta libraries were built. Each CDR3 protein is one row after TCRdb ran MiXCR on the multiplex PCR reads. The sample records 550,000 to 650,000 distinct CDR3 sequences, roughly 16% being singletons. The same sample was also used in a study of T cells in Graves' hyperthyroidism and ophthalmopathy.

The specimen was peripheral blood mononuclear cells (PBMCs), collected at new diagnosis, from a patient treated with antithyroid drugs. The receptors come from a man aged 18-30 years with Graves disease.

This clonotype was recorded at least ten times. The chain uses TRBV20-1 and TRBJ2-5; D gene ambiguous. Trimming left V 0 bases short and J 5 bases short, with 10 bases between. The length of the CDR3 is 13 residues. Looked up from germline, CDR1 is DFQATT and CDR2 is SNEGSKA (reference sequence). This CDR3 is CSARDPGDETQYF. CDR3 coding DNA: TGCAGTGCTAGAGATCCTGGGGATGAGACCCAGTACTTC.

The V gene is TRBV20-1, the J gene TRBJ1-1; unclear D gene. CDR1 is DFQATT, CDR2 SNEGSKA, per germline (reference sequence). Between the trimmed V and J ends, which lost 6 bases and 4 bases, there was a span of 9 bases. The CDR3 runs to 11 residues. The CDR3 spells CSAERATEAFF. CDR3 DNA sequence: TGCAGTGCCGAAAGAGCCACTGAAGCTTTCTTT.

At least ten counts were recorded for this clonotype. The V gene is TRBV12-3 or TRBV12-4, the J gene TRBJ2-7; TRBD2 matches 7 bases. The CDR3 is made up of 13 amino acids. V lost 6 bases, J lost 3 bases, and 5 bases stayed unmatched. The CDR3 DNA sequence: TGTGCCAGCAGCCCTGGACTAGTCTACGAGCAGTACTTC. It translates to CASSPGLVYEQYF.

This clonotype was seen at least ten times. The chain joins TRBV6-2 or TRBV6-3 to TRBJ1-2, with TRBD1 identical over 9 bases. The ends lost 2 bases at V and 5 bases at J; junction bases unmatched: 6. The germline V gene encodes CDR1 MNHEY and CDR2 SVGEGT. The CDR3 runs 15 residues. The CDR3 sequence: CASSYRGQGAYGYTF. CDR3 nucleotides: TGTGCCAGCAGTTACCGGGGACAGGGAGCTTATGGCTACACCTTC.

This clonotype was seen at least ten times. This chain connects TRBV20-1 to TRBJ1-1, with a weak D call TRBD1 (5 bases). CDR1 is DFQATT, CDR2 SNEGSKA, per germline (reference sequence). The CDR3 spans 15 residues. V was pared by 1 base and J by 3 bases, with 15 bases between. The CDR3 nucleotides are TGCAGTGCTAGAGTCCCCCAGGGCGGCGACACTGAAGCTTTCTTT. Translation: CSARVPQGGDTEAFF.